Listed below are T cell receptor beta chains from one sample, sequenced in a study of cytomegalovirus exposure and HLA in healthy donors. The table came from immunoSEQ multiplex PCR; TCRdb's copy has only in-frame clones and leaves some out. Among approximately 150,000 clones listed, 76% were seen once. The sequencing sample was made of PBMCs. Every receptor here comes from a man aged 60 to 69 in good health and CMV-seronegative. Each CDR3 is given with its conserved first and last residue. Fields, in order: J gene, clone size, D gene, V gene, CDR3 protein, CDR3 DNA. A D gene is named only where the DNA matches it firmly. The size of a clone is reported for some rows only, either as once, few or many, or as a class for expanded clones.

J gene: TRBJ1-1; clone size: .; D gene: .; V gene: TRBV18; CDR3 protein: CASSPRETNEAFF; CDR3 DNA: TGTGCCAGCTCACCAAGGGAGACGAATGAAGCTTTCTTT
J gene: TRBJ2-2; clone size: .; D gene: TRBD2; V gene: TRBV2; CDR3 protein: CASRRLAGGPGAGTGELFF; CDR3 DNA: TGTGCCAGCAGGAGACTAGCGGGAGGGCCCGGGGCGGGCACCGGGGAGCTGTTTTTT
J gene: TRBJ2-1; clone size: .; D gene: TRBD2; V gene: TRBV7-9; CDR3 protein: CASSHRTSGKQFF; CDR3 DNA: TGTGCCAGCAGCCATCGGACTAGCGGGAAGCAGTTCTTC
J gene: TRBJ1-2; clone size: .; D gene: TRBD1; V gene: TRBV6-5; CDR3 protein: CASRWDRNNYGYTF; CDR3 DNA: TGTGCCAGCAGATGGGACAGGAATAACTATGGCTACACCTTC
J gene: TRBJ2-5; clone size: .; D gene: .; V gene: TRBV5-1; CDR3 protein: CASSWAGEETQYF; CDR3 DNA: TGCGCCAGCAGCTGGGCAGGGGAAGAGACCCAGTACTTC
J gene: TRBJ2-1; clone size: .; D gene: .; V gene: TRBV7-9; CDR3 protein: CASSPLNSEQFF; CDR3 DNA: TGTGCCAGCAGCCCTCTGAATAGTGAGCAGTTCTTC
J gene: TRBJ2-3; clone size: .; D gene: TRBD1; V gene: TRBV10-2; CDR3 protein: CASSESQGAYTDTQYF; CDR3 DNA: TGCGCCAGCAGTGAGTCACAGGGGGCTTACACAGATACGCAGTATTTT
J gene: TRBJ1-5; clone size: .; D gene: .; V gene: TRBV19; CDR3 protein: CASSIYRGQNQPQHF; CDR3 DNA: TGTGCCAGTAGTATCTATAGGGGTCAGAATCAGCCCCAGCATTTT
J gene: TRBJ2-3; clone size: few; D gene: TRBD2; V gene: TRBV5-1; CDR3 protein: CASNGGDSTDTQYF; CDR3 DNA: TGCGCCAGCAACGGGGGGGACTCCACAGATACGCAGTATTTT
J gene: TRBJ2-5; clone size: once; D gene: .; V gene: TRBV30; CDR3 protein: CAWSVTSQETQYF; CDR3 DNA: TGTGCCTGGAGTGTAACTAGCCAAGAGACCCAGTACTTC
J gene: TRBJ2-7; clone size: .; D gene: .; V gene: TRBV11-2; CDR3 protein: CASSFGSFRSSYEQYF; CDR3 DNA: TGTGCCAGCAGCTTCGGGTCCTTCAGAAGCTCCTACGAGCAGTACTTC
J gene: TRBJ1-5; clone size: few; D gene: TRBD1; V gene: TRBV10-3; CDR3 protein: CAISESGDRYNQPQHF; CDR3 DNA: TGTGCCATCAGTGAGTCGGGGGACAGGTACAATCAGCCCCAGCATTTT